Below are 24 T cell receptor beta chains sequenced from a single sample in a study of T cell repertoires in cytomegalovirus infection. TCRdb re-called the reads with MiXCR, one entry per CDR3 protein. The table lists 450,000 to 600,000 distinct CDR3 sequences, more than 40% of them singletons. These receptors' targets are unknown. The sequencing used cultured PBMCs, collected from culture after CMV antigen stimulation. These receptors were collected from a human donor in good health (CMV status not recorded). Some clones in this sample may be carry-over from other donors' samples.

The V call is TRBV6-7, the J call TRBJ2-1, with 7 bases identical to TRBD1. TRBV6-7 is known as an ORF, though its function is uncertain. After removal of 6 bases from V and 9 bases from J, the junction contained 8 bases not matched to a gene. The length of the CDR3 is 13 residues. CDR3 protein: CASSRATGTEQFF. CDR3 nucleotides: TGTGCCAGCAGCCGAGCGACAGGGACTGAGCAGTTCTTC.

J is TRBJ2-1 and V is TRBV7-9; 9 bases are shared with TRBD2. CDR3 length equals 15 residues. V gave up 0 bases and J gave up 6 bases; unmatched junction bases: 3. Germline CDR1 and CDR2: SEHNR and FQNEAQ (reference sequence). The CDR3 nucleotides are TGTGCCAGCAGCTTAGCGGCTAGCGGGGCCAATGAGCAGTTCTTC. Translated, it gives CASSLAASGANEQFF.

The V and J genes are TRBV19 and TRBJ1-2, with 8 positions matching TRBD1. Trimming cost V 3 bases and J 1 base; bases outside gene matches: 13. CDR3 size: 18 residues. The germline V gene has CDR1 LNHDA and CDR2 SQIVND (reference sequence). The CDR3: CASSISTIGTGINYGYTF. The CDR3, as DNA: TGTGCCAGTAGTATTTCAACGATCGGGACAGGAATTAACTATGGCTACACCTTC.

This clonotype was observed a handful of times. V gene TRBV7-9 combines with J gene TRBJ2-1, with D perhaps matching TRBD2 (5 bases). V was shortened by 6 bases and J by 6 bases, with 15 bases between the two germline ends. Germline values: CDR1 SEHNR, CDR2 FQNEAQ (reference sequence). CDR3 length: 14 amino acids. The CDR3 reads CASRPTSIGNEQFF. DNA of the CDR3: TGTGCCAGCAGACCTACTAGTATCGGCAATGAGCAGTTCTTC.

The chain combines TRBV12-3 or TRBV12-4 with TRBJ1-3; D is unresolved. Deletions cut 1 base from V and 5 bases from J, with 6 bases between. The CDR3 has 13 residues. CDR3 sequence (DNA): TGTGCCAGCAGTTTAGTGGCGAGAAACACCATATATTTT. Amino acid sequence: CASSLVARNTIYF.

This clonotype has more than one count but fewer than ten. An end of the junction does not agree with germline; a read error may underlie this. CDR3 DNA: TGTGCCAGCAGGTTAGGGTTCCAAGAGACCCAGTACTTC. It encodes CASRLGFQETQYF. This rearrangement joins TRBV12-3 or TRBV12-4 to TRBJ2-5; D unclear. This CDR3 is built from 13 residues.

By proportion, this clonotype is large. V usage is TRBV28 and J usage is TRBJ1-5; possibly TRBD1 for D (5 bases). Germline loops: CDR1 MDHEN, CDR2 SYDVKM. Trimming stripped 7 bases from V and 6 bases from J, with 10 bases between. The CDR3 runs 12 residues. The CDR3 spells CASTGFGQPQHF. CDR3 coding DNA: TGTGCCAGCACAGGGTTTGGTCAGCCCCAGCATTTT.

The rearrangement links TRBV28 to TRBJ2-3, with D possibly being TRBD2 (7 bases). Germline values: CDR1 MDHEN, CDR2 SYDVKM. The CDR3 length is 17 residues. Trimming stripped 8 bases from V and 0 bases from J, with 21 bases between. The CDR3 loop reads CASLEWTGGSSTDTQYF. The CDR3 DNA reads as TGTGCCAGCTTGGAGTGGACGGGGGGCTCTAGCACAGATACGCAGTATTTT.

This clonotype was seen more than once but under ten times. The chain has TRBV6-1 and TRBJ2-3; TRBD2 aligns across 8 bases. Germline loops: CDR1 MNHNS, CDR2 SASEGT. The CDR3 consists of 15 residues. Trimming at V came to 4 bases and at J to 6 bases, leaving 9 bases not matched to a gene. In DNA form, the CDR3 reads TGTGCCAGCAGTGGAAGCGGGGGCTCCATGGATACGCAGTATTTT. Translating it yields CASSGSGGSMDTQYF.

V is TRBV6-6 and J is TRBJ1-2; no reliable D call. Germline CDR1 reads MNHNY; CDR2 reads SVGAGI (reference sequence). The CDR3 spans 15 residues. V shed 4 bases and J shed 3 bases, with 15 bases lying between them. CDR3 nucleotide sequence: TGTGCCAGCAGTTTTGCGGGGTTCTCCTACTATGGCTACACCTTC. This codes for CASSFAGFSYYGYTF.

V is TRBV5-1 and J is TRBJ1-2, with D perhaps TRBD1 (6 bases). Trimming removed 2 bases at V and 5 bases at J, with 16 bases between. Per germline, CDR1 SGHRS and CDR2 YFSETQ. CDR3 size: 15 residues. The CDR3 coding sequence is TGCGCCAGCAGCTTCCTAATACAGGGACTGTATGGCTACACCTTC. Its translation is CASSFLIQGLYGYTF.

The rearrangement uses TRBV20-1 and TRBJ2-3; TRBD1 aligns across 8 bases. CDR1 is DFQATT and CDR2 is SNEGSKA in the germline V gene (reference sequence). This CDR3 has 15 residues. V dropped 0 bases and J dropped 2; count of bases not matched to a gene: 4. CDR3 loop: CSARDPTGATDTQYF. The CDR3 coding sequence is TGCAGTGCTAGAGACCCGACAGGGGCCACAGATACGCAGTATTTT.

This sequence joins TRBV7-2 and TRBJ2-5, with a possible D match to TRBD2 (5 bases). V was clipped by 5 bases and J by 5 bases, with 12 bases between them. The CDR3 spans 13 residues. Germline CDR1 is SGHTA and CDR2 is FQGNSA. The CDR3 nucleotides read TGTGCCAGCAGCCGGGATGGGTGGGAGACCCAGTACTTC. It encodes CASSRDGWETQYF.

This clonotype occurred a few times. V and J are TRBV19 and TRBJ1-2; the D gene is possibly TRBD1 (5 bases). The CDR3 consists of 13 residues. Trimming left V 4 bases short and J 7 bases short, with 13 bases between. Germline CDR1 and CDR2: LNHDA and SQIVND (reference sequence). The CDR3 is CASSTGAQRGYTF. DNA for the CDR3: TGTGCCAGTAGTACCGGGGCTCAGCGTGGCTACACCTTC.

The rearrangement uses TRBV5-4 and TRBJ2-2, with D hard to call. The germline V gene encodes CDR1 SGHNT and CDR2 YYREEE (reference sequence). Trimming removed 4 bases at V and 4 bases at J, with 11 bases between. The CDR3 is 14 residues long. CDR3 residues: CASSQIESTGELFF. DNA of the CDR3: TGTGCCAGCAGCCAGATAGAGAGCACCGGGGAGCTGTTTTTT.

The table lists this clonotype with a few counts. The chain recombines TRBV7-2 with TRBJ1-2; possibly TRBD1 for D (6 bases). The CDR3 runs 14 residues. The ends were cut back, 5 bases at V and 3 bases at J, with 13 bases in the middle. Germline V gives CDR1 SGHTA, CDR2 FQGNSA. The CDR3 coding sequence is TGTGCCAGCAGCCGACCGGGACACTACTATGGCTACACCTTC. Protein product: CASSRPGHYYGYTF. Drawing the rest from reference TRBV7-2 and TRBJ1-2, the complete variable domain is GAGVSQSPSNKVTEKGKDVELRCDPISGHTALYWYRQSLGQGLEFLIYFQGNSAPDKSGLPSDRFSAERTGGSVSTLTIQRTQQEDSAVYLCASSRPGHYYGYTFGSGTRLTVV.

The V gene is TRBV12-3 or TRBV12-4, the J gene TRBJ1-1; D gene ambiguous. The CDR3 runs 14 residues. The V end was cut by 3 bases, the J end by 1 base, with 9 bases between. CDR3: CASSFGLGNTEAFF. In DNA, the CDR3 is TGTGCCAGCAGTTTTGGCTTGGGGAACACTGAAGCTTTCTTT.

V gene TRBV5-6 combines with J gene TRBJ2-3, with 8 bases lining up with TRBD1. The CDR3 covers 14 residues. From germline, CDR1 is SGHDT and CDR2 YYEEEE. V was pared by 4 bases and J by 4 bases, with 5 bases of the junction left unmatched. CDR3 sequence reads: CASSTLTGADTQYF. CDR3 coding DNA: TGTGCCAGCAGCACCCTGACAGGGGCAGATACGCAGTATTTT.

The chain is built from TRBV12-3 or TRBV12-4 and TRBJ1-2; D not certain. Trimming cost V 2 bases and J 0 bases, with 4 bases left between them. The CDR3 is 13 amino acids. CDR3 in amino acids: CASSLSANYGYTF. The CDR3 bases are TGTGCCAGCAGTTTATCTGCTAACTATGGCTACACCTTC.

There are a few counts of this clonotype. J is TRBJ2-5 and V is TRBV20-1; D is perhaps TRBD2 (5 bases). Germline V CDR1 and CDR2: DFQATT, SNEGSKA (reference sequence). V was shortened by 5 bases and J by 1 base, with 17 bases between the two germline ends. This CDR3 spans 15 amino acids. CDR3 residues: CSADLAGRFQETQYF. The CDR3, as DNA: TGCAGTGCTGACCTGGCGGGTAGATTCCAAGAGACCCAGTACTTC.

The rearrangement uses TRBV7-6 and TRBJ1-4; 7 positions agree with TRBD1. The CDR3 runs to 15 residues. Germline CDR1 and CDR2: SGHVS and FNYEAQ. The J segment lost 4 bases and the V segment lost 2 bases, leaving 4 bases of the junction unmatched. CDR3 in amino acids: CASSLRDSFNEKLFF. As DNA, the CDR3 is TGTGCCAGCAGCTTACGGGACAGTTTTAATGAAAAACTGTTTTTT.

The V and J genes are TRBV6-1 and TRBJ2-1, with TRBD1 as a possible D gene (5 bases). Germline CDR1 is MNHNS and CDR2 is SASEGT. The V end was cut by 1 base, the J end by 3 bases, with 10 bases between. The CDR3 has 15 residues. For the CDR3, the DNA is TGTGCCAGCAGTGAAGGGCAGGGTAACTACAATGAGCAGTTCTTC. Its protein is CASSEGQGNYNEQFF.

The genes are TRBV5-1 and TRBJ2-5; 8 bases are shared with TRBD2. Germline trimming cut 4 bases from V and 2 bases from J; bases unmatched to any gene: 7. The CDR3 extends over 15 amino acids. Germline V gives CDR1 SGHRS, CDR2 YFSETQ. Written as DNA, the CDR3 is TGCGCCAGCAGCGTGTTGCCTAGCGGGCAAGAGACCCAGTACTTC. Amino acids: CASSVLPSGQETQYF.

The chain joins TRBV27 to TRBJ1-2; D uncertain. Germline loops: CDR1 MNHEY, CDR2 SMNVEV (reference sequence). Between the trimmed V and J ends, which lost 3 bases and 0 bases, there was a span of 11 bases. The CDR3 runs 15 residues. CDR3 DNA: TGTGCCAGCAGTTTGGCCCCCGCTTCTAACTATGGCTACACCTTC. Translation gives CASSLAPASNYGYTF.